This TCR beta chain was documented in a study of T-cell reconstitution after alpha-beta-depleted transplantation in children. Preparing the TCRbeta library involved the use of unique molecular identifiers. TCRdb independently ran MiXCR on the PCR reads; one entry per CDR3 protein. The sample records around 960,000 distinct CDR3 sequences, about 29% being singletons. In this sample, this clonotype turned up many times. What it binds is not known. Study-level points and caveats: T-cell numbers and diversity one year post-transplant derived largely from freshly generated T cells. Recipient T cells and thymic progenitors that survived gave rise to the high TCRbeta diversity observed at day 60 in some patients. Reportedly, alpha-beta T cells present about two months post-transplant originated from several hundred expanded clones of graft origin.

The source material was PBMCs, mostly from graft donor cells, sampled 360 days after TCRalphabeta/CD19-depleted stem cell transplant. This receptor was obtained from a boy under two years old who had a stem cell transplant for SCID, so the T cells may come from the graft donor.

CDR3 sequence (DNA): TGTGCCAGCAGTTTAATACAGGGGCCGAGCACCGGGGAGCTGTTTTTT. Amino acids: CASSLIQGPSTGELFF. This chain joins TRBV27 and TRBJ2-2; 7 bases line up with TRBD1. Germline V gives CDR1 MNHEY, CDR2 SMNVEV (reference sequence). The ends lost 2 bases at V and 4 bases at J; junction bases unmatched: 7. The CDR3 has 16 residues.